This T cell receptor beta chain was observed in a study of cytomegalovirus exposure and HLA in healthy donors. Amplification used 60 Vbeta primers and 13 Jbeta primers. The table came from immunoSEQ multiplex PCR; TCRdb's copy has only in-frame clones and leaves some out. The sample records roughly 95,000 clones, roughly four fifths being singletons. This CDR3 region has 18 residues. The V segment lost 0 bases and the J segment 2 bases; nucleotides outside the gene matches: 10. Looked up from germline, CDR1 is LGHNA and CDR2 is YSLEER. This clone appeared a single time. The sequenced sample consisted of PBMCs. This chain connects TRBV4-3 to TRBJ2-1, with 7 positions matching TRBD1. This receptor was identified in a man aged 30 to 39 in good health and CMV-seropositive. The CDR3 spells CASSQDGNRGLTYNEQFF. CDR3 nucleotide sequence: TGCGCCAGCAGCCAAGACGGTAACAGGGGTCTCACCTACAATGAGCAGTTCTTC.